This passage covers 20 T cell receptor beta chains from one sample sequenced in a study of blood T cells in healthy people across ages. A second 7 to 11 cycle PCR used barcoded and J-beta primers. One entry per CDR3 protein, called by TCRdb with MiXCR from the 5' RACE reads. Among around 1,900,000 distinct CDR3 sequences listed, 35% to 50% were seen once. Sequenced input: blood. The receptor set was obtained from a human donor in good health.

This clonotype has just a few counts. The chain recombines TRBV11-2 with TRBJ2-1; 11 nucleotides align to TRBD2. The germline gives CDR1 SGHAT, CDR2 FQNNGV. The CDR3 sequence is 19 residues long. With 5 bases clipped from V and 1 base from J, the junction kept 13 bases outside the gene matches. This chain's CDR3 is CASSPGDSGGAGSYNEQFF. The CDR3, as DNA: TGTGCCAGCAGCCCCGGTGATAGCGGGGGGGCAGGGTCCTACAATGAGCAGTTCTTC.

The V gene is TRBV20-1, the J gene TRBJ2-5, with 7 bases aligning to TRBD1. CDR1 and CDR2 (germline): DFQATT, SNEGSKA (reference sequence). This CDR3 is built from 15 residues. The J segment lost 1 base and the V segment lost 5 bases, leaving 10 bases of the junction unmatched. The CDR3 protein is CSALMTRGIQETQYF. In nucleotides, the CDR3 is TGCAGTGCTCTTATGACCAGGGGGATCCAAGAGACCCAGTACTTC.

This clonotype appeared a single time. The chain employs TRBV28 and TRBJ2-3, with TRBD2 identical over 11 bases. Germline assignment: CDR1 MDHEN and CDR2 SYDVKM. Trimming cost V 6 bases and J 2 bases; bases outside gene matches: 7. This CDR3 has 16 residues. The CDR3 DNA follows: TGTGCCAGCAGCGGATTTAGCGGGGGGGACACAGATACGCAGTATTTT. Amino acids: CASSGFSGGDTDTQYF.

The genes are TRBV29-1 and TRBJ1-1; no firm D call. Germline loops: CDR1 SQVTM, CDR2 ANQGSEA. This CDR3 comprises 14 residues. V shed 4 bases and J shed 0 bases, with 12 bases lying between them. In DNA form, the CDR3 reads TGCAGCGTTGTAGGACTAACGATGAACACTGAAGCTTTCTTT. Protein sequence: CSVVGLTMNTEAFF. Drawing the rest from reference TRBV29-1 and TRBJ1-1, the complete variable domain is SAVISQKPSRDICQRGTSLTIQCQVDSQVTMMFWYRQQPGQSLTLIATANQGSEATYESGFVIDKFPISRPNLTFSTLTVSNMSPEDSSIYLCSVVGLTMNTEAFFGQGTRLTVV.

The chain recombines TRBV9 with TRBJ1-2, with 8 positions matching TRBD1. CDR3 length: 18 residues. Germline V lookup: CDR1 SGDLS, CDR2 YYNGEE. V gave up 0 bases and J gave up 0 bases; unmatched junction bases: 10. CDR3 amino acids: CASSVEEGRGRSNYGYTF. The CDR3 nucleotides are TGTGCCAGCAGCGTAGAAGAGGGCAGGGGGCGTTCTAACTATGGCTACACCTTC.

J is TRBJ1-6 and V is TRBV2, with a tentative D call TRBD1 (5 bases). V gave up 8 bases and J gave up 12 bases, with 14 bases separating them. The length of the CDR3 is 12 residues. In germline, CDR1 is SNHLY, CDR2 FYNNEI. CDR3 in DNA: TGTGCCAGCGGAGCCGGGGACGGACCCCTCCACTTT. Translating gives CASGAGDGPLHF.

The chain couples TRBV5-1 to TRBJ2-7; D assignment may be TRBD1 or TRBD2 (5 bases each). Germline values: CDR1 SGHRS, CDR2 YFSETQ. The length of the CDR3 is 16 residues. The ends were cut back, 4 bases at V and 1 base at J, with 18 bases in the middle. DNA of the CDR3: TGCGCCAGCAGCCCGGGAAGTAGGGGCTATTCCTACGAGCAGTACTTC. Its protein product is CASSPGSRGYSYEQYF.

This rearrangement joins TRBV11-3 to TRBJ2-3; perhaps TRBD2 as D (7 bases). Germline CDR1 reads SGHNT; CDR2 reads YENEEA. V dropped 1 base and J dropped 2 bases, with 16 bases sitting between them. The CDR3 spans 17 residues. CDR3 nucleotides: TGTGCCAGCAGCTTAGGGGGGCTAGCGGCTTACACAGATACGCAGTATTTT. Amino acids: CASSLGGLAAYTDTQYF.

This CDR3 is CSAREDTNSYEQYF. CDR3 coding DNA: TGCAGTGCTAGAGAGGACACGAACTCCTACGAGCAGTACTTC. This sequence joins TRBV20-1 and TRBJ2-7; D perhaps matches TRBD1 (5 bases). The germline CDR1 and CDR2 sequences are DFQATT and SNEGSKA (reference sequence). The CDR3 is 14 amino acids. Between the trimmed V and J ends, which lost 0 bases and 0 bases, there was a span of 9 bases.

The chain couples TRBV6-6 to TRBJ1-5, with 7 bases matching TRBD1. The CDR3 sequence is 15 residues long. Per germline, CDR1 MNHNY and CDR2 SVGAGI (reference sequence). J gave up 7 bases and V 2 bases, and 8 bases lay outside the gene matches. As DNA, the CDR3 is TGTGCCAGCAGTTACGGGAGACAGGGTTTGCAGCCCCAGCATTTT. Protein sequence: CASSYGRQGLQPQHF.

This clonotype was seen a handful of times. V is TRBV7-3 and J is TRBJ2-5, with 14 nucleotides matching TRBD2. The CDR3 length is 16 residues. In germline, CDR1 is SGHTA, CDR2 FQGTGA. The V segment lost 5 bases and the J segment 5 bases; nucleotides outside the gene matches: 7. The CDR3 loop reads CASSPTSGGAWETQYF. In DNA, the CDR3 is TGTGCCAGCAGCCCGACTAGCGGGGGGGCCTGGGAGACCCAGTACTTC.

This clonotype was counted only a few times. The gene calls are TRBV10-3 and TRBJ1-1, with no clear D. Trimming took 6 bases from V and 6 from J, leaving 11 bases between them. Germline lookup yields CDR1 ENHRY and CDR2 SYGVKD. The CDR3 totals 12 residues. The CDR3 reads CAISLIGSEAFF. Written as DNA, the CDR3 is TGTGCCATCAGCCTTATAGGCTCTGAAGCTTTCTTT.

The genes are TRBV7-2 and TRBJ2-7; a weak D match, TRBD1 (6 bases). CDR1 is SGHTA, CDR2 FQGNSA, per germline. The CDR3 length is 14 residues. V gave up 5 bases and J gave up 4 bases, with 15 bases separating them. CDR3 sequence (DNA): TGTGCCAGCAGCCCCTCGTGGGGGCAATACGAGCAGTACTTC. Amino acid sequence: CASSPSWGQYEQYF.

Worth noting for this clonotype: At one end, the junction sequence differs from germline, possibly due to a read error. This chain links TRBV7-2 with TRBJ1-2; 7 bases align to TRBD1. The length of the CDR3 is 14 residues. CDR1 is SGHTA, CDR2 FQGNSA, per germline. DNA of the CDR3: TGTGCCGGCAGCCCCCTAGGACAGGCATATGGCTACACCTTC. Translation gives CAGSPLGQAYGYTF.

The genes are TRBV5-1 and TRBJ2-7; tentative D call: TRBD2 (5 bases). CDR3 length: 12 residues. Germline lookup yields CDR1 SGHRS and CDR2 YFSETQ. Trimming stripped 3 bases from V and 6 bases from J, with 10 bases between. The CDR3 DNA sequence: TGCGCCAGCAGCTGGATAGGAGGCGAGCAGTACTTC. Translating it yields CASSWIGGEQYF.

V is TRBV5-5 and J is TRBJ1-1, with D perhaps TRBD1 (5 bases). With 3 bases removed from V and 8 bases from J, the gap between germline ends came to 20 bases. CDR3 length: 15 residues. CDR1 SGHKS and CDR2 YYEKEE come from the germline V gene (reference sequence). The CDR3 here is CASSWYMDIQREAFF. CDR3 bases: TGTGCCAGCAGCTGGTATATGGACATTCAAAGGGAAGCTTTCTTT.

In DNA, the CDR3 is TGTGCCAGCAGCTTACTTCGCGGGGGCGAGGGCACCTTC. It yields the protein CASSLLRGGEGTF. This chain connects TRBV11-1 to TRBJ1-2; a weak D match, TRBD1 (6 bases). V shed 2 bases and J shed 13 bases, with 17 bases lying between them. Germline CDR1 SGHAT, CDR2 FQDESV (reference sequence). This CDR3 is built from 13 residues.

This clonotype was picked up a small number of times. DNA for the CDR3: TGTGCCAGCAGTTTTTTTGGGGGGCCCACAGATACGCAGTATTTT. Protein product: CASSFFGGPTDTQYF. The chain combines TRBV27 with TRBJ2-3; D may be TRBD1 or TRBD2 (6 bases each). The V end lost 3 bases, the J end lost 2 bases, and 12 bases lay between the germline ends. The CDR3 totals 15 residues. Germline CDR1 reads MNHEY; CDR2 reads SMNVEV (reference sequence).

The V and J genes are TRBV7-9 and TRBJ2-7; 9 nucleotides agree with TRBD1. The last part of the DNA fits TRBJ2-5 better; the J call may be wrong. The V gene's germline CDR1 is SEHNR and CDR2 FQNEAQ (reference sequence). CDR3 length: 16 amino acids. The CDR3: CASSPRSLDRGETQYF. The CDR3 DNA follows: TGTGCCAGCAGCCCGCGGAGTTTGGACAGGGGAGAGACCCAGTACTTC.

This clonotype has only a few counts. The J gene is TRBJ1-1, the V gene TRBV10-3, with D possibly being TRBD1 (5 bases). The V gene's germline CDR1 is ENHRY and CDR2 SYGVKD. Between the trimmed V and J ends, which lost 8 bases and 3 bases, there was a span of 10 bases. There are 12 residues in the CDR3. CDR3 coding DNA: TGTGCCATCGGTCAGGGAGACACTGAAGCTTTCTTT. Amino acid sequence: CAIGQGDTEAFF.